The source of this TCR beta chain is a study of graft-versus-host responses after intestinal transplantation. Germline V CDR1 and CDR2: SGHNT, YYREEE (reference sequence). The CDR3 consists of 13 residues. The ends lost 4 bases at V and 8 bases at J; junction bases unmatched: 6. Turning to this clone: Its antigen is as yet unknown.

Sequencing used immunoSEQ multiplex PCR; TCRdb keeps in-frame clones, though not all of them. Here the sample spans fewer than 95,000 clones, about 94% being singletons. The sequence came from a human donor who was the organ donor for an intestinal transplant. The source was unstimulated CD4+ T cells sorted from spleen or lymph node cells, collected before transplant. The J gene is TRBJ1-1, the V gene TRBV5-4; 9 nucleotides match TRBD1. This CDR3 is CASSRVGQGEAFF. DNA for the CDR3: TGTGCCAGCAGCCGAGTTGGACAGGGGGAAGCTTTCTTT.